The clone carrying this TCR beta chain was recorded a few times. The ends lost 5 bases at V and 4 bases at J; junction bases unmatched: 4. The CDR3 length is 14 residues. In the library, unique molecular identifiers were attached to individual cDNA molecules. From the RACE reads, TCRdb called clonotypes with MiXCR, one entry per CDR3 protein. The sample shows 150,000 to 200,000 distinct CDR3 sequences, 14% of them seen only once. The sample comes from a study of human T cells and chemical hapten exposure. The time point was: patch test 1, 2 weeks after DPC sensitization. Treatment of the sample: therapeutic diphenylcyclopropenone sensitization with weekly scalp DPC.

The specimen comprised whole blood, sampled in connection with sensitization to the hapten diphenylcyclopropenone (DPC). This chain links TRBV12-3 or TRBV12-4 with TRBJ1-2, with 10 positions matching TRBD1. This clonotype was sampled from a woman in her twenties or thirties with alopecia areata. Some clones in this sample may be carry-over from other donors' samples. The CDR3 DNA sequence: TGTGCCAGCAGTCCGACAGGGGGCGCCTATGGCTACACCTTC. Encoded protein: CASSPTGGAYGYTF.